These 5 T cell receptor beta chains came from one sample sequenced in a study of cytomegalovirus exposure and HLA in healthy donors. The PCR used 60 Vbeta and 13 Jbeta primers. Libraries were prepared by immunoSEQ multiplex PCR; TCRdb keeps only in-frame clonotypes and omits some of them. The sample shows about 110,000 clones, roughly 82% of them seen only once. The sequenced sample was PBMCs. These receptors were obtained from a man in his forties or fifties in good health and CMV-seronegative.

The V and J genes are TRBV2 and TRBJ1-1; TRBD1 is a possible D gene (6 bases). The CDR3 totals 12 residues. The germline V gene encodes CDR1 SNHLY and CDR2 FYNNEI. Trimming took off 10 bases at V and 6 bases at J, with 15 bases between the two ends. The CDR3 protein is CATAGVSPEAFF. The DNA for the CDR3 is TGTGCCACGGCAGGGGTTAGCCCTGAAGCTTTCTTT.

The rearrangement joins TRBV18 to TRBJ1-1, with D uncertain. Trimming cost V 6 bases and J 1 base, with 9 bases left between them. The CDR3 length is 13 residues. Germline V gene sequence: CDR1 KGHSH, CDR2 LQKENI. CDR3 in amino acids: CASSPLANTEAFF. DNA of the CDR3: TGTGCCAGCTCTCCATTAGCGAACACTGAAGCTTTCTTT.

The chain has TRBV9 and TRBJ2-2; D remains unclear. The V gene's germline CDR1 is SGDLS and CDR2 YYNGEE. The V and J ends lost 0 bases and 7 bases respectively, with 19 bases between them. This CDR3 is built from 17 residues. CDR3 region: CASSVATDISVVGELFF. In DNA form, the CDR3 reads TGTGCCAGCAGCGTAGCTACAGATATTTCGGTTGTCGGGGAGCTGTTTTTT.

This chain connects TRBV19 to TRBJ1-4; possible D gene TRBD1, 6 bases. The V gene's germline CDR1 is LNHDA and CDR2 SQIVND (reference sequence). This CDR3 spans 14 amino acids. Trimming took off 8 bases at V and 1 base at J, with 11 bases between the two ends. CDR3 amino acids: CASSHRETNEKLFF. The CDR3 bases are TGTGCCAGTTCCCACAGGGAAACTAATGAAAAACTGTTTTTT.

This CDR3 reads CASSIPGADQPQHF. CDR3 nucleotide sequence: TGTGCCAGTAGTATACCAGGGGCTGATCAGCCCCAGCATTTT. The rearrangement uses TRBV19 and TRBJ1-5; TRBD1 is a possible D gene (6 bases). The length of the CDR3 is 14 residues. Per the germline V gene, CDR1 is LNHDA and CDR2 is SQIVND (reference sequence). Between the trimmed V and J ends, which lost 2 bases and 5 bases, there was a span of 10 bases.